The 9 T cell receptor beta chains given below trace back to one sample, sequenced in a study of early T cells in non-severe SARS-CoV-2 infection. Via MiXCR, TCRdb re-called the 5' RACE reads, giving one row per CDR3 protein. The sample lists about 20,000 distinct CDR3 sequences; about 3.7% were seen once. What was sequenced was whole blood. These TCRs come from an adult who was a healthcare worker with PCR-confirmed SARS-CoV-2 infection or an uninfected control (not recorded which).

This clonotype has at least ten counts. The V and J genes are TRBV12-3 or TRBV12-4 and TRBJ2-5, with a weak D call TRBD2 (5 bases). V lost 3 bases, J lost 2 bases, and 7 bases lay in between. The CDR3 extends over 13 amino acids. The CDR3 sequence: CASSFSVQETQYF. In DNA form, the CDR3 reads TGTGCCAGCAGTTTTAGCGTACAAGAGACCCAGTACTTC.

A word on this clonotype: A much larger clone sits a single nucleotide away, making a read error possible. The CDR3 region has the DNA TGTACCAGCGGCTTTAGGGCGGGAGGGTCAACAGATACGCAGTATTTT. It encodes CTSGFRAGGSTDTQYF. This chain uses TRBV2 with TRBJ2-3, with 9 nucleotides matching TRBD2. The CDR3 spans 16 residues. The V gene's germline CDR1 is SNHLY and CDR2 FYNNEI. The full variable domain, with the rest looked up from reference TRBV2 and TRBJ2-3, is EPEVTQTPSHQVTQMGQEVILRCVPISNHLYFYWYRQILGQKVEFLVSFYNNEISEKSEIFDDQFSVERPDGSNFTLKIRSTKLEDSAMYFCTSGFRAGGSTDTQYFGPGTRLTVL.

This clonotype is medium-sized in the sample. The chain carries TRBV6-7 and TRBJ1-5; a possible D gene is TRBD1 (5 bases). TRBV6-7 is filed as an ORF, its function uncertain. CDR3 length: 14 residues. The V and J ends lost 6 bases and 2 bases respectively, with 11 bases between them. CDR3 sequence (DNA): TGTGCCAGCAGGACAGAGGTTGGCAATCAGCCCCAGCATTTT. It encodes CASRTEVGNQPQHF.

Many counts were recorded for this clonotype. J is TRBJ2-1 and V is TRBV7-3; 8 bases line up with TRBD2. Germline loops: CDR1 SGHTA, CDR2 FQGTGA. The V segment lost 5 bases and the J segment 4 bases; nucleotides outside the gene matches: 7. The CDR3 extends over 15 amino acids. CDR3 loop: CASSHSGAEYNEQFF. In DNA, the CDR3 is TGTGCCAGCAGCCATAGCGGGGCCGAATACAATGAGCAGTTCTTC.

This clonotype was observed many times. The rearrangement uses TRBV29-1 and TRBJ2-4; the D call may be TRBD1 or TRBD2 (5 bases each). The germline V gene encodes CDR1 SQVTM and CDR2 ANQGSEA. Trimming pared 2 bases from V and 4 bases from J, leaving 15 bases between. The CDR3 consists of 15 residues. CDR3 sequence (DNA): TGCAGCGTTGAATTTTGGGGGTCGGGAAAAAACATTCAGTACTTC. Translation gives CSVEFWGSGKNIQYF.

This clonotype was seen at least ten times. The chain couples TRBV27 to TRBJ1-6; D not resolved. The CDR3 length is 14 residues. The V end was cut by 3 bases, the J end by 7 bases, with 10 bases between. Per germline, CDR1 MNHEY and CDR2 SMNVEV (reference sequence). For the CDR3, the DNA is TGTGCCAGCAGTTTTTTCCAGGAGAATTCACCCCTCCACTTT. Encoded protein: CASSFFQENSPLHF.

By its share, this clonotype is medium-sized (0.01 to 0.1%). The rearrangement joins TRBV11-3 to TRBJ2-1; TRBD2 agrees at 10 bases. V was pared by 0 bases and J by 2 bases, with 7 bases of the junction left unmatched. The CDR3 has 18 amino acids. Per germline, CDR1 SGHNT and CDR2 YENEEA. The CDR3 sequence: CASSLEAGGRGTYNEQFF. The CDR3 DNA reads as TGTGCCAGCAGCTTAGAAGCGGGGGGGAGAGGAACCTACAATGAGCAGTTCTTC.

This clonotype was observed at least ten times. The chain carries TRBV12-3 or TRBV12-4 and TRBJ2-5; D possibly corresponds to TRBD1 (6 bases). Trimming stripped 7 bases from V and 4 bases from J, with 13 bases between. CDR3 size: 13 residues. The CDR3 loop reads CASTLDRPETQYF. Written as DNA, the CDR3 is TGTGCCAGCACCCTCGACAGGCCAGAGACCCAGTACTTC.

This clonotype occurred many times. The chain is built from TRBV4-1 and TRBJ2-7; D is undetermined. Trimming cost V 1 base and J 6 bases, with 4 bases left between them. Germline V gene lookup returns CDR1 MGHRA and CDR2 YSYEKL. The CDR3 is 11 residues long. CDR3 protein: CASSQGPEQYF. The CDR3 nucleotides are TGCGCCAGCAGCCAAGGGCCCGAGCAGTACTTC.